Each of the 15 T cell receptor beta chains below was sequenced from the same sample in a study of blood T cell repertoires in COVID-19. Libraries were prepared by immunoSEQ multiplex PCR; TCRdb keeps only in-frame clonotypes and omits some of them. The table includes around 500,000 clones, 70% to 90% detected once. Sequenced input: PBMCs or T cells enriched from blood (not recorded which). The receptors derive from a woman aged 55-70 years who had recovered from COVID-19.

This sequence joins TRBV6-5 and TRBJ2-1; TRBD1 aligns across 7 bases. The CDR3 totals 15 residues. CDR1 is MNHEY and CDR2 is SVGAGI in the germline V gene. The trim removed 6 bases at V and 2 bases at J, leaving 7 bases unmatched. The CDR3 region is CASSPQGYAYNEQFF. DNA of the CDR3: TGTGCCAGCAGCCCACAGGGGTACGCCTACAATGAGCAGTTCTTC.

The chain links TRBV5-8 to TRBJ1-6, with unresolved D. With 3 bases removed from V and 8 bases from J, the gap between germline ends came to 9 bases. This CDR3 contains 13 residues. The germline gives CDR1 SGHTS, CDR2 YDEGEE. In DNA, the CDR3 is TGTGCCAGCAGCTCCCCGTCGGATTCACCCCTCCACTTT. This codes for CASSSPSDSPLHF.

This chain uses TRBV14 with TRBJ2-5; possible D gene TRBD2, 5 bases. The germline V and J ends were trimmed by 1 base and 5 bases, with 8 bases remaining between them. The CDR3 consists of 13 residues. Germline V gene sequence: CDR1 SGHDN, CDR2 FVKESK. The CDR3 region has the DNA TGTGCCAGCAGCCAAGTCCTAGCCGAGACCCAGTACTTC. Translation: CASSQVLAETQYF.

In DNA form, the CDR3 reads TGTGCCAGCAGTATACAGGTGAAATTATCTGAAGCTTTCTTT. This sequence encodes CASSIQVKLSEAFF. The gene calls are TRBV2 and TRBJ1-1; TRBD1 might be the D (5 bases). V gave up 5 bases and J gave up 6 bases, with 16 bases separating them. The V gene's germline CDR1 is SNHLY and CDR2 FYNNEI. This CDR3 has 14 residues.

The genes are TRBV28 and TRBJ2-7; 14 bases map to TRBD2. V shed 4 bases and J 6 bases; nucleotides not matched to a gene: 2. Germline lookup yields CDR1 MDHEN and CDR2 SYDVKM. The CDR3 has 14 residues. The CDR3 DNA reads TGTGCCAGCAGTTCGGGACTAGCGGGGGTCGAGCAGTACGTC. Translating it yields CASSSGLAGVEQYV.

This clone was seen more than once but under ten times. This chain uses TRBV2 with TRBJ1-4; 9 positions match TRBD1. This CDR3 is built from 13 residues. Germline V gives CDR1 SNHLY, CDR2 FYNNEI. The ends lost 6 bases at V and 8 bases at J; junction bases unmatched: 4. The CDR3 DNA is TGTGCCAGCAGCTGGGACAGGGTCGAAAAACTGTTTTTT. Protein product: CASSWDRVEKLFF.

The chain links TRBV6-5 to TRBJ2-3, with no clear D. This CDR3 is built from 13 residues. The ends were cut back, 2 bases at V and 6 bases at J, with 9 bases in the middle. Germline V lookup: CDR1 MNHEY, CDR2 SVGAGI. CDR3 in amino acids: CASSYRRSDTQYF. In DNA, the CDR3 is TGTGCCAGCAGTTACCGTAGAAGTGATACGCAGTATTTT.

The gene calls are TRBV5-1 and TRBJ1-3; 7 positions agree with TRBD1. Per germline, CDR1 SGHRS and CDR2 YFSETQ. J gave up 4 bases and V 0 bases, and 4 bases lay outside the gene matches. This CDR3 spans 15 amino acids. The CDR3 DNA reads as TGCGCCAGCAGCTTGGAGGGGGCGGCAGGAAACACCATATATTTT. Its translation: CASSLEGAAGNTIYF.

The genes are TRBV24-1 and TRBJ2-1, with D maybe TRBD2 (5 bases). CDR1 and CDR2 (germline): KGHDR, SFDVKD. The CDR3 is made up of 15 amino acids. V lost 8 bases to trimming and J lost 10 bases, with 23 bases between them. The CDR3 sequence is CATNDPLGPPGEQFF. DNA for the CDR3: TGTGCCACCAACGACCCTCTCGGGCCTCCGGGGGAGCAGTTCTTC.

J is TRBJ1-1 and V is TRBV2; 9 bases align to TRBD1. The junction had 12 bases not matched to a gene; V was cut back by 8 bases and J by 8 bases. The CDR3 length is 14 residues. Germline V CDR1 and CDR2: SNHLY, FYNNEI. CDR3 sequence: CASPPRTGAAEAFF. DNA of the CDR3: TGTGCCAGCCCTCCCCGGACAGGGGCCGCCGAAGCTTTCTTT. Variable domain in full (rest from reference TRBV2 and TRBJ1-1): EPEVTQTPSHQVTQMGQEVILRCVPISNHLYFYWYRQILGQKVEFLVSFYNNEISEKSEIFDDQFSVERPDGSNFTLKIRSTKLEDSAMYFCASPPRTGAAEAFFGQGTRLTVV.

This sequence joins TRBV10-2 and TRBJ2-3; weak D call: TRBD1 (6 bases). CDR3 size: 13 residues. Germline CDR1 WSHSY, CDR2 SAAADI. Trimming cost V 9 bases and J 2 bases, with 12 bases left between them. CDR3 nucleotides: TGCGCCAGTTACAGGGAATTCACAGATACGCAGTATTTT. It specifies CASYREFTDTQYF.

V gene TRBV5-1 combines with J gene TRBJ1-2; 10 bases line up with TRBD1. The ends lost 4 bases at V and 4 bases at J; junction bases unmatched: 10. This CDR3 has 16 residues. The germline CDR1 and CDR2 sequences are SGHRS and YFSETQ. The CDR3: CASSLGTGQGSYGYTF. The CDR3 DNA reads as TGCGCCAGCAGCCTAGGAACGGGACAGGGGAGCTATGGCTACACCTTC.

The rearrangement links TRBV3-1 (or the pseudogene TRBV3-2) to TRBJ2-2; perhaps TRBD1 as D (6 bases). The V and J ends lost 1 base and 3 bases respectively, with 18 bases between them. Germline V gene lookup returns CDR1 LGHDT and CDR2 YNNKEL (reference sequence). This CDR3 contains 18 residues. This CDR3 reads CASSQVSPGTSYTGELFF. The CDR3 DNA follows: TGTGCCAGCAGCCAAGTGAGCCCCGGGACATCATACACCGGGGAGCTGTTTTTT.

The chain links TRBV14 to TRBJ2-7; 8 nucleotides match TRBD1. The V gene end was trimmed by 2 bases and the J gene end by 4 bases; junction bases not matched to a gene: 4. CDR1 and CDR2 from the germline V gene are SGHDN and FVKESK. The CDR3 contains 14 residues. The CDR3 sequence: CASSQRDRLYEQYF. CDR3 DNA: TGTGCCAGCAGCCAACGGGACAGGCTTTACGAGCAGTACTTC.

The rearrangement links TRBV5-6 to TRBJ2-3, with D unclear. CDR1 is SGHDT and CDR2 is YYEEEE in the germline V gene. The CDR3 is made up of 15 amino acids. V was cut by 4 bases and J by 5 bases, with 17 bases left in between. CDR3 sequence: CASSPSPTAGDTQYF. Written as DNA, the CDR3 is TGTGCCAGCAGCCCCTCCCCTACAGCAGGAGATACGCAGTATTTT.